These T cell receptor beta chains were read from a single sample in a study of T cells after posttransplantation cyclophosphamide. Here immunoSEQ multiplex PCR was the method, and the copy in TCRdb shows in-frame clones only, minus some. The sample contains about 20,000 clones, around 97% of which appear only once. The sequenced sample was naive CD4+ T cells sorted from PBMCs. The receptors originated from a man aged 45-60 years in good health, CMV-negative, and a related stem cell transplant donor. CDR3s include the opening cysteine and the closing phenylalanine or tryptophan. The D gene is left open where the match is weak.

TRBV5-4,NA,CASSSRALLYGYTF
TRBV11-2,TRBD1,CASKPGTGGNTQYF
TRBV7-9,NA,CASSNNRLRPQHF
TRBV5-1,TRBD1,CASKPYGGQAGNTIYF
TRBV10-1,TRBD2,CASRESRRGGKNIQYF
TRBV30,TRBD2,CAWSVGSGRYEQYF
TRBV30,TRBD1,CAWSRQGNTEAFF
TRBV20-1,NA,CSATLGDEQYF
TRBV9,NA,CASSVQAANTEAFF
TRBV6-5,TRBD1,CASSGRDSMNTEAFF
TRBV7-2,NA,CASSLRRGGYTF
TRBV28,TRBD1,CASSTRQGAPEKLFF
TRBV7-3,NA,CASSSDRDQETQYF
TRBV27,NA,CASSSYLRSPKAFF
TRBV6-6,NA,CASSYSFKTGTYEQYF
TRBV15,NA,CATSPRMGGFSYEQYF